Detailed here is one T cell receptor (beta chain). This sample is part of a study of radiation and T cells in renal cell carcinoma. TCRdb's table, derived via immunoSEQ multiplex PCR, lists solely in-frame clones and lacks some. The data show about 73,000 clones, less than 85% seen once. Time point described: blood 4 weeks post-SBRT, at nephrectomy. Treatment in this sample: 15 Gy SBRT to primary tumor, nephrectomy 4 weeks later. Nephrectomy followed 15 Gy stereotactic body radiation by 4 weeks. The sequencing used blood, collected from a patient whose treatment included radiotherapy and nephrectomy. This clonotype was sampled from an older woman with renal cell carcinoma.

CDR3 region: CASSLGEARLNIQYF. The CDR3 DNA reads TGCGCCAGCAGCTTGGGGGAGGCTCGCCTAAACATTCAGTACTTC. V is TRBV5-1 and J is TRBJ2-4, with D possibly TRBD2 on 6 matching bases. The CDR3 is 15 amino acids. Germline V gene sequence: CDR1 SGHRS, CDR2 YFSETQ. V gave up 0 bases and J gave up 6 bases, with 13 bases separating them.